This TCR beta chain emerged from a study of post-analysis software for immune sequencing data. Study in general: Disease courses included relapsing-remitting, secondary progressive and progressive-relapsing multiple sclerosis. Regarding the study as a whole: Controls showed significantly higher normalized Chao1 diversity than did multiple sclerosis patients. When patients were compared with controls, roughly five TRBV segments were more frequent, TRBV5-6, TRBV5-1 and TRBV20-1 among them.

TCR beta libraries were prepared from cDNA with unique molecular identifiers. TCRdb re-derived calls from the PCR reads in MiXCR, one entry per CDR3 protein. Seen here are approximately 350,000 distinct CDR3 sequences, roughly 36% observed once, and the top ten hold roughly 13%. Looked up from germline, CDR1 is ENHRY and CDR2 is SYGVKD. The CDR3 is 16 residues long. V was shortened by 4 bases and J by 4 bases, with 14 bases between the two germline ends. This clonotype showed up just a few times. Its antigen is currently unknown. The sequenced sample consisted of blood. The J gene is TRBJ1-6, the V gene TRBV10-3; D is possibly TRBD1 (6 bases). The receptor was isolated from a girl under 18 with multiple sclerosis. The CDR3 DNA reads TGTGCCATCAGTGGGGGGGCAGATGCATATAATTCACCCCTCCACTTT. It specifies CAISGGADAYNSPLHF.